The following is a T cell receptor (beta chain) sequence with its context. Its antigen is still unknown. The data were taken from a study of T cell responses to AZD1222 COVID-19 vaccine. Study-level background: Combined were second doses at about 4 or about 12 weeks. General study points: The donor cohort was predominantly white British with a female majority, and clonal diversity may have been underestimated. Only a handful of AZD1222 recipients tested seropositive at baseline. The CD4 TCRs associated with vaccination extended across spike and predominated at 160-218 and 743-854.

The table came from immunoSEQ multiplex PCR; TCRdb's copy has only in-frame clones and leaves some out. The table lists about 120,000 clones, approximately 85% of them singletons. V lost 3 bases and J lost 0, with 6 bases in between. This CDR3 is built from 15 residues. In germline, CDR1 is SGHAT, CDR2 FQDESV (reference sequence). This chain joins TRBV11-1 and TRBJ2-6; no definite D call. Here the sequenced sample was peripheral blood, taken on day 0 of AZD1222 vaccination. The receptor was isolated from an adult in good health. The CDR3 loop is CASSFGSSGANVLTF. CDR3 nucleotide sequence: TGTGCCAGCAGCTTTGGAAGCTCTGGGGCCAACGTCCTGACTTTC.